Listed below are T cell receptor beta chains from one sample, sequenced in a study of T cell responses to AZD1222 COVID-19 vaccine. TCRdb keeps only in-frame clones here, not all; method: immunoSEQ multiplex PCR. The sample consists of more than 95,000 clones, 89% of them appearing once. The material was peripheral blood, obtained on day 0 of AZD1222 vaccination. The receptors here all came from an adult in good health. CDR3s include the opening cysteine and the closing phenylalanine or tryptophan. D genes are given only for firm matches. Rows give clone size only sometimes, using once, few, many, or a class for an expanded clone.

d_gene: TRBD1; v_gene: TRBV7-2; abundance: NA; j_gene: TRBJ1-5; CDR3nt: TGTGCCAGCAGACAGGGACAGGGCGGTCAGCCCCAGCATTTT; CDR3aa: CASRQGQGGQPQHF
d_gene: NA; v_gene: TRBV19; abundance: NA; j_gene: TRBJ2-5; CDR3nt: TGTGCCAGTAGTGTAACGCTTACAGAGACCCAGTACTTC; CDR3aa: CASSVTLTETQYF
d_gene: NA; v_gene: TRBV24-1; abundance: NA; j_gene: TRBJ2-5; CDR3nt: TGTGCCACCAGTGATTTCAGGGGAGAGACCCAGTACTTC; CDR3aa: CATSDFRGETQYF
d_gene: TRBD1; v_gene: TRBV4-2; abundance: once; j_gene: TRBJ2-2; CDR3nt: TGTGCCAGCAGCCACAGCACAGGGGGCACCGGGGAGCTGTTTTTT; CDR3aa: CASSHSTGGTGELFF
d_gene: TRBD1; v_gene: TRBV11-3; abundance: NA; j_gene: TRBJ1-1; CDR3nt: TGTGCCAGCAGCCCCAGGGGGGGGACTGAAGCTTTCTTT; CDR3aa: CASSPRGGTEAFF
d_gene: NA; v_gene: TRBV7-8; abundance: NA; j_gene: TRBJ1-2; CDR3nt: TGTGCCAGCAGCTTAACCGGGCCAGGGAACTATGGCTACACCTTC; CDR3aa: CASSLTGPGNYGYTF
d_gene: NA; v_gene: TRBV7-8; abundance: NA; j_gene: TRBJ1-3; CDR3nt: TGTGCCAGCAGCTGGGCGTCGGCTGGAAACACCATATATTTT; CDR3aa: CASSWASAGNTIYF
d_gene: TRBD1; v_gene: TRBV6-5; abundance: NA; j_gene: TRBJ1-2; CDR3nt: TGTGCCAGTTGTGACAGGGTGGGGTATGGCTACACCTTC; CDR3aa: CASCDRVGYGYTF
d_gene: NA; v_gene: TRBV27; abundance: once; j_gene: TRBJ1-5; CDR3nt: TGTGCCAGCAGTTTTCAGTACAATCAGCCCCAGCATTTT; CDR3aa: CASSFQYNQPQHF
d_gene: TRBD1; v_gene: TRBV7-9; abundance: NA; j_gene: TRBJ1-2; CDR3nt: TGTGCCAGCAGCTTAACACCGGGACAGGAGATCTATGGCTACACCTTC; CDR3aa: CASSLTPGQEIYGYTF
d_gene: NA; v_gene: TRBV2; abundance: NA; j_gene: TRBJ1-2; CDR3nt: TGTGCCAGCAGTGACGGACACTATGGCTACACCTTC; CDR3aa: CASSDGHYGYTF
d_gene: NA; v_gene: TRBV9; abundance: NA; j_gene: TRBJ2-1; CDR3nt: TGTGCCAGCAGCGTAGACAAGAGCTCCTACAATGAGCAGTTCTTC; CDR3aa: CASSVDKSSYNEQFF
d_gene: NA; v_gene: TRBV30; abundance: NA; j_gene: TRBJ1-2; CDR3nt: TGTGCCTGGGGAGCAGGGTACTATGGCTACACCTTC; CDR3aa: CAWGAGYYGYTF
d_gene: TRBD1; v_gene: TRBV18; abundance: NA; j_gene: TRBJ1-4; CDR3nt: TGTGCCAGCTCTCGGCGACCGGGACAGCAGATTTATGAAAAACTGTTTTTT; CDR3aa: CASSRRPGQQIYEKLFF
d_gene: TRBD1; v_gene: TRBV5-1; abundance: NA; j_gene: TRBJ1-1; CDR3nt: TGCGCCAGCAGCTTGGAGGGGACAGCGAACACTGAAGCTTTCTTT; CDR3aa: CASSLEGTANTEAFF
d_gene: TRBD1; v_gene: TRBV25-1; abundance: NA; j_gene: TRBJ1-2; CDR3nt: TGTGCCAGCAGTGAAGGGACAGCCGATCTCTATGGCTACACCTTC; CDR3aa: CASSEGTADLYGYTF